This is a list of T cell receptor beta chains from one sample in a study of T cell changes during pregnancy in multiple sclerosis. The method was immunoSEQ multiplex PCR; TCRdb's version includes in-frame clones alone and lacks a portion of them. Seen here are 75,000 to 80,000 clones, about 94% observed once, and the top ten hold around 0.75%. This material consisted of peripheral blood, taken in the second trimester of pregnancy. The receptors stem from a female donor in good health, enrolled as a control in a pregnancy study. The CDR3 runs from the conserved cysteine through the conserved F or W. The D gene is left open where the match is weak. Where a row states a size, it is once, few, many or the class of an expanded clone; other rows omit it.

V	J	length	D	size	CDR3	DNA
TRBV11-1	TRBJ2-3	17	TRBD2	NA	CASSLTSAGGYTDTQYF	TGTGCCAGCAGCCTCACCAGTGCGGGGGGCTACACAGATACGCAGTATTTT
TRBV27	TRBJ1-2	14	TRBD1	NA	CASSSQDRGDGYTF	TGTGCCAGCAGTTCCCAAGACAGGGGCGATGGCTACACCTTC
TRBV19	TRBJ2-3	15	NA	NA	CASTSRTSLTDTQYF	TGTGCCAGTACCAGCCGGACAAGCCTCACAGATACGCAGTATTTT
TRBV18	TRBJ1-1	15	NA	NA	CASSPIIGVHTEAFF	TGTGCCAGCTCACCAATTATCGGGGTTCACACTGAAGCTTTCTTT
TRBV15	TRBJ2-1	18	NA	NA	CATSRDTLGGAFNYEQFF	TGTGCCACCAGCAGAGATACCTTAGGGGGGGCATTCAACTATGAGCAGTTCTTC
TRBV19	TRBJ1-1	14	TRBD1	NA	CASSTPGQGAEAFF	TGTGCCAGTAGTACCCCGGGACAGGGGGCTGAAGCTTTCTTT
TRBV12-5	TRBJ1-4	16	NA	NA	CASGAPGGVTGEKLFF	TGTGCTAGTGGCGCCCCCGGCGGGGTGACGGGTGAAAAACTGTTTTTT
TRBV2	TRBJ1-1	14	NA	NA	CASVGGLSNTEAFF	TGTGCCAGCGTGGGGGGGCTGTCGAACACTGAAGCTTTCTTT
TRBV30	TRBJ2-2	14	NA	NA	CAWSTGVNTGELFF	TGTGCCTGGAGTACGGGGGTGAACACCGGGGAGCTGTTTTTT
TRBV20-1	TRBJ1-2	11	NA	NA	CSARSSEGYTF	TGCAGTGCTAGATCCTCGGAGGGCTACACCTTC
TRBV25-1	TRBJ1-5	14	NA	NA	CASSESGFGQPQHF	TGTGCCAGCAGTGAGTCGGGATTTGGTCAGCCCCAGCATTTT
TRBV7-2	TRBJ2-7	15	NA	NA	CASSPGVRVPYEQYF	TGTGCCAGCAGCCCAGGTGTCAGGGTCCCCTACGAGCAGTACTTC
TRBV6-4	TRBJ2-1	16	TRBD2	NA	CASSDNGGSSYNEQFF	TGTGCCAGCAGTGACAACGGGGGGAGCTCCTACAATGAGCAGTTCTTC
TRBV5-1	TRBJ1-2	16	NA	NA	CASSLQTPREGNGYTF	TGCGCCAGCAGCCTTCAGACGCCCAGGGAAGGAAATGGCTACACCTTC
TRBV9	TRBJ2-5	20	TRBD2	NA	CASSRSPGTSGARYQETQYF	TGTGCCAGCAGCCGTAGCCCCGGGACTAGCGGGGCACGATACCAAGAGACCCAGTACTTC
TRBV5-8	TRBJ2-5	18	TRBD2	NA	CASSLGTSGGVGRETQYF	TGTGCCAGCAGCTTGGGAACTAGCGGGGGGGTCGGCAGGGAGACCCAGTACTTC
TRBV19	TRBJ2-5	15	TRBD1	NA	CASSIGTGDQETQYF	TGTGCCAGTAGTATTGGGACAGGGGACCAAGAGACCCAGTACTTC
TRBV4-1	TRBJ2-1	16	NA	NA	CASSQTGPLRGNEQFF	TGCGCCAGCAGCCAAACCGGGCCCCTCAGAGGGAATGAGCAGTTCTTC
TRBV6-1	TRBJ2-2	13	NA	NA	CASTKSNTGELFF	TGTGCCAGCACCAAATCGAACACCGGGGAGCTGTTTTTT
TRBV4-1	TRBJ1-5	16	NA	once	CASSQEAGHSNQPQHF	TGCGCCAGCAGCCAAGAGGCAGGGCATAGCAATCAGCCCCAGCATTTT
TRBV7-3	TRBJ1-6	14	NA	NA	CASSLIGETSPLHF	TGTGCCAGCAGCTTAATCGGGGAAACTTCACCCCTCCACTTT
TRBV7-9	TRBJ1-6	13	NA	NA	CASSPSGDSPLHF	TGTGCCAGCAGCCCCAGCGGGGATTCACCCCTCCACTTT
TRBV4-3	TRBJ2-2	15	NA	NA	CASSQEDTYTGELFF	TGCGCCAGCAGCCAAGAGGACACTTACACCGGGGAGCTGTTTTTT
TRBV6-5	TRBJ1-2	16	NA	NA	CASSYRTERGSYGYTF	TGTGCCAGCAGTTACCGAACCGAGCGGGGAAGCTATGGCTACACCTTC
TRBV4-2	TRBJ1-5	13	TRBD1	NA	CASSQGQGQPQHF	TGTGCCAGCAGCCAGGGACAGGGGCAGCCCCAGCATTTT
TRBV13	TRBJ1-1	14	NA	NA	CASSDQTGNTEAFF	TGTGCCAGCAGCGACCAGACAGGCAACACTGAAGCTTTCTTT
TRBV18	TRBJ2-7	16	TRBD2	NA	CASSPLSGGALGEQYF	TGTGCCAGCTCACCCCTTAGCGGGGGGGCCCTGGGAGAGCAGTACTTC
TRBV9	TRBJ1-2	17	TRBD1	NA	CASSSGVGTAPNYGYTF	TGTGCCAGCAGCTCAGGGGTAGGGACAGCCCCTAACTATGGCTACACCTTC
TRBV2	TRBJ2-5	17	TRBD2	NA	CASSYSTSGEPQETQYF	TGTGCCAGCAGCTACTCGACTAGCGGGGAACCTCAGGAGACCCAGTACTTC
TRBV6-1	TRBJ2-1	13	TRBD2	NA	CASSGGANNEQFF	TGTGCCAGCAGCGGGGGGGCCAACAATGAGCAGTTCTTC
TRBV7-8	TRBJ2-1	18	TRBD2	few	CASSLSGTSGGAYNEQFF	TGTGCCAGCAGCCTATCCGGGACTAGCGGGGGGGCCTACAATGAGCAGTTCTTC
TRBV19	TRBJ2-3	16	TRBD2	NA	CASSTRSGGGTDTQYF	TGTGCCAGTAGTACCCGTAGCGGGGGGGGCACAGATACGCAGTATTTT
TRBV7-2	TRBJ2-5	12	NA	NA	CASSLDAGTQYF	TGTGCCAGCAGCTTAGATGCCGGGACCCAGTACTTC
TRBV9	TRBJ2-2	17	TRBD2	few	CASSVKLAGGDTGELFF	TGTGCCAGCAGCGTAAAATTAGCGGGGGGGGACACCGGGGAGCTGTTTTTT
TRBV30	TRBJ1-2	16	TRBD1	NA	CAWSVGPTGTNYGYTF	TGTGCCTGGAGTGTTGGACCGACAGGGACTAACTATGGCTACACCTTC
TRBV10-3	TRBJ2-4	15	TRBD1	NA	CAISETTGLENIQYF	TGTGCCATCAGTGAGACGACAGGGTTGGAAAACATTCAGTACTTC
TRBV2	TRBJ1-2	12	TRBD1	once	CATGTAGGGYTF	TGTGCCACTGGGACAGCGGGGGGTGGCTACACCTTC
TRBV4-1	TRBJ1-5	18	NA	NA	CASSLSGSVTASNQPQHF	TGCGCCAGCAGCCTGTCCGGGAGTGTGACAGCTAGCAATCAGCCCCAGCATTTT
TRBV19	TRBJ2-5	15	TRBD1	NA	CASAGTGSVGETQYF	TGTGCCAGTGCCGGGACAGGGTCGGTGGGGGAGACCCAGTACTTC
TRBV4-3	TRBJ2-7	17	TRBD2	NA	CASSQERLAGISYEQYF	TGCGCCAGCAGCCAAGAAAGGCTAGCGGGGATCTCCTACGAGCAGTACTTC
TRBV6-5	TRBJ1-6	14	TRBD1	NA	CASSANRGVSPLHF	TGTGCCAGCAGTGCCAACAGGGGAGTTTCACCCCTCCACTTT
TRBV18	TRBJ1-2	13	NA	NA	CASSPDSNYGYTF	TGTGCCAGCTCACCAGACAGTAACTATGGCTACACCTTC
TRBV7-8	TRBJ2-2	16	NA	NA	CASSLATTGGTGELFF	TGTGCCAGCAGCTTAGCGACGACCGGGGGAACCGGGGAGCTGTTTTTT